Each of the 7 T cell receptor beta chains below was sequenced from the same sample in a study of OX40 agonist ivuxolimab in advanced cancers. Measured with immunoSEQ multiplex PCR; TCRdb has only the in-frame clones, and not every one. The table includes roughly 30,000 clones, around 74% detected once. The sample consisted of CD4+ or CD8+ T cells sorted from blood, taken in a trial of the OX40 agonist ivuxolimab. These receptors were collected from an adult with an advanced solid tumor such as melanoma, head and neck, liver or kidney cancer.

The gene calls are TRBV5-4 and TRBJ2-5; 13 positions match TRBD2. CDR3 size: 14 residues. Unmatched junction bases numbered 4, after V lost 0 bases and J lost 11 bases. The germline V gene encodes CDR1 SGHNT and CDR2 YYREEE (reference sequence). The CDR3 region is CASSLEGTSGKQYF. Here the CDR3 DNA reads TGTGCCAGCAGCTTGGAAGGGACTAGCGGGAAGCAGTACTTC. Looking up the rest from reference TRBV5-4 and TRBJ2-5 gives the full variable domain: ETGVTQSPTHLIKTRGQQVTLRCSSQSGHNTVSWYQQALGQGPQFIFQYYREEENGRGNFPPRFSGLQFPNYSSELNVNALELDDSALYLCASSLEGTSGKQYFGPGTRLLVL.

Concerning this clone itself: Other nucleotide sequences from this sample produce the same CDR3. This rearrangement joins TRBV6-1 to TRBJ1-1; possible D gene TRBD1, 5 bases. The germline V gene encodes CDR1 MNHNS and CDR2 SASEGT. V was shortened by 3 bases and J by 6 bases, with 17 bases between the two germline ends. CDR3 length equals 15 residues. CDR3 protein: CASSERGRRLAEAFF. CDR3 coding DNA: TGTGCCAGCAGTGAGCGGGGGAGGAGGCTGGCTGAAGCTTTCTTT.

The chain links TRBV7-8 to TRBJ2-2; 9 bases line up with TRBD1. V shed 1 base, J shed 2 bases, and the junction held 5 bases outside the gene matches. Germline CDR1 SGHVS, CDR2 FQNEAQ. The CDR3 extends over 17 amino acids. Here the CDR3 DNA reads TGTGCCAGCAGCTTAGGTACACAGGGGGCCAACACCGGGGAGCTGTTTTTT. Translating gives CASSLGTQGANTGELFF. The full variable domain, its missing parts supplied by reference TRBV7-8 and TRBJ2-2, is GAGVSQSPRYKVAKRGQDVALRCDPISGHVSLFWYQQALGQGPEFLTYFQNEAQLDKSGLPSDRFFAERPEGSVSTLKIQRTQQEDSAVYLCASSLGTQGANTGELFFGEGSRLTVL.

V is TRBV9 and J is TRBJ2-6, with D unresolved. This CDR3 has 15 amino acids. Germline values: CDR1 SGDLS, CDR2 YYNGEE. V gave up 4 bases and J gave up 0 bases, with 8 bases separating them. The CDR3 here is CASSLRSSGANVLTF. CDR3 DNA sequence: TGTGCCAGCAGCCTCCGGAGCTCTGGGGCCAACGTCCTGACTTTC.

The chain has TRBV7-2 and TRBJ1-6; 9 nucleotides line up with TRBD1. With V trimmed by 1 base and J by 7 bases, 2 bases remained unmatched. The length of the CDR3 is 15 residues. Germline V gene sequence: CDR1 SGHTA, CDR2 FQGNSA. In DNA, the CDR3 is TGTGCCAGCAGCTTAGAGGGACAGGGAAATTCACCCCTCCACTTT. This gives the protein CASSLEGQGNSPLHF.

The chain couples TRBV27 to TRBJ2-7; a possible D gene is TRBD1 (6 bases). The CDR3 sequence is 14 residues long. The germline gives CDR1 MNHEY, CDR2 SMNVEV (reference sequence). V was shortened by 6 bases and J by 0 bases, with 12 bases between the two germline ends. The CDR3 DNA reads TGTGCCAGCAGCCCAACAGGGAGCTCCTACGAGCAGTACTTC. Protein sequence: CASSPTGSSYEQYF.

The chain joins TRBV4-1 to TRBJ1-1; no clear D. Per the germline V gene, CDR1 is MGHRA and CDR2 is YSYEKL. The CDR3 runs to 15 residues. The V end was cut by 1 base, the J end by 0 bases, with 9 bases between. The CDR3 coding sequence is TGCGCCAGCAGCCAAGCCCTAGGTGTGAACACTGAAGCTTTCTTT. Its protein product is CASSQALGVNTEAFF.